The T cell receptor beta chain described here comes from a study of blood T cell repertoires in COVID-19. Which cohort a participant joined came from the clinical history participants gave. Assay: immunoSEQ multiplex PCR; the TCRdb copy retains only in-frame clones and omits some. The sample contains 390,000 or so clones, approximately 90% of which appear only once. Note on this clone: Other DNA sequences in the sample encode the same CDR3.

The sequence came from a woman aged 45-65 years who had recovered from COVID-19. The specimen sequenced was PBMCs or T cells enriched from blood (not recorded which).

In DNA form, the CDR3 reads TGTGCCAGCAGCTTCGACAGGGGATCCTACAATGAGCAGTTCTTC. It yields the protein CASSFDRGSYNEQFF. The chain carries TRBV7-2 and TRBJ2-1, with 8 bases aligning to TRBD1. The junction had 2 bases not matched to a gene; V was cut back by 3 bases and J by 1 base. This CDR3 is built from 15 residues. Germline CDR1 is SGHTA and CDR2 is FQGNSA.